These 30 T cell receptor beta chains were sequenced from one sample in a study of tumor and adjacent non-tumor tissue in lung cancer. A modified ARM-PCR protocol with three rounds of nested PCR amplified TCRbeta. TCRdb redid the calling of the multiplex PCR reads with MiXCR, one entry per CDR3 protein. Altogether tens of thousands of distinct CDR3 sequences are present, more than 80% being singletons, with the ten largest covering about half. No cell sorting was done before RNA was extracted from the tissue. Distant lung tissue was collected more than 3 cm away from the tumor edge. Sequences were obtained from distant non-tumor lung tissue. The receptors originated from a man aged 55 to 70 with non-small cell lung cancer.

A note on this clonotype: This may arise from a read error, as a much more abundant clone is one base away. The V gene is TRBV12-3 or TRBV12-4, the J gene TRBJ1-1; the D is unclear. The CDR3 contains 16 residues. CDR3 region: CARSLAYRAGNTEAFF. In DNA, the CDR3 is TGTGCCAGGAGTTTAGCGTATAGGGCTGGGAACACTGAAGCTTTCTTT.

This clonotype appeared a single time. A much more abundant neighbour one base away suggests this may be a read error. The chain joins TRBV12-3 or TRBV12-4 to TRBJ1-1, with TRBD1 matching over 8 bases. The CDR3 is made up of 13 amino acids. This CDR3 is CASGDRMNTESFF. In DNA, the CDR3 is TGTGCCAGCGGGGACAGGATGAACACTGAATCTTTCTTT.

Only one count was recorded for this clonotype. Since no conserved phenylalanine or tryptophan closes the CDR3, a read error is the likely cause. The rearrangement joins TRBV12-3 or TRBV12-4 to TRBJ1-1; 10 nucleotides agree with TRBD1. This CDR3 comprises 17 residues. CDR3 protein: CSSCITTTGGMITEAFL. The DNA of the CDR3 is TGTTCCAGCTGCATAACTACGACAGGGGGCATGATCACTGAAGCTTTCCTT.

The rearrangement joins TRBV29-1 to TRBJ1-2, with D unresolved. Germline V gene lookup returns CDR1 SQVTM and CDR2 ANQGSEA. The CDR3 has 13 residues. Deletions cut 2 bases from V and 7 bases from J, with 14 bases between. CDR3 loop: CSVETTRESGYTF. The CDR3 nucleotides read TGCAGCGTTGAAACAACGAGGGAAAGTGGCTACACCTTC.

This clonotype has a single count. A read error is likely, as this CDR3 ends without the conserved phenylalanine or tryptophan. The CDR3 is CSATSRLTGVVFLAKNIQYS. For the CDR3, the DNA is TGCAGTGCTACGAGCCGACTGACAGGAGTGGTGTTTCTAGCCAAAAACATTCAGTACTCC. The V and J genes are TRBV20-1 and TRBJ2-4; possible D gene TRBD1, 6 bases. This CDR3 is built from 20 residues. V was clipped by 4 bases and J by 0 bases, with 28 bases between them. Germline CDR1 DFQATT, CDR2 SNEGSKA (reference sequence).

The gene calls are TRBV20-1 and TRBJ1-3; no definite D call. This CDR3 spans 13 amino acids. Trimming cost V 8 bases and J 0 bases, with 11 bases left between them. Germline-derived CDR1 and CDR2 are DFQATT and SNEGSKA (reference sequence). The CDR3 nucleotides read TGCAGTACCCCGACTTTCTCTGGAAACACCATATATTTT. Residues: CSTPTFSGNTIYF.

Comments on this clonotype: The germline gene is not matched at one end of the junction; a read error may be the cause. V usage is TRBV4-1 and J usage is TRBJ1-1, with D tentatively TRBD1 (6 bases). CDR3 size: 13 residues. CDR1 and CDR2 (germline): MGHRA, YSYEKL. CDR3 in DNA: TGCGCTAGCAGGGGAGAGGGGGACACTGAGGCTTTCTTT. As protein: CASRGEGDTEAFF.

For this clonotype: One junction end disagrees with the germline gene, perhaps due to a read error. The chain links TRBV4-2 to TRBJ1-2, with TRBD1 matching over 7 bases. The CDR3 spans 17 residues. CDR1 is LGHNA and CDR2 is YNFKEQ in the germline V gene. The CDR3 here is CASSQDRWRGQEYGNTF. The CDR3 region has the DNA TGTGCCAGCAGCCAGGATCGGTGGAGGGGGCAGGAGTATGGCAACACCTTC.

This clonotype is a singleton in its sample. The junction shows a germline mismatch at one end, possibly a read error. J is TRBJ2-2 and V is TRBV11-3; D is perhaps TRBD1 (6 bases). The CDR3 consists of 14 residues. Germline V CDR1 and CDR2: SGHNT, YENEEA. CDR3 DNA: TGTGTCAGCAGCTTAGCCCGACCAGGGGAAAGGCTGTTTTTT. It encodes CVSSLARPGERLFF.

Turning to this clonotype: Because the CDR3 is missing its conserved closing phenylalanine or tryptophan, this is likely a read error. The V gene is TRBV11-2, the J gene TRBJ2-5; D may be TRBD1 (5 bases). Germline V gene sequence: CDR1 SGHAT, CDR2 FQNNGV. The CDR3 has 13 amino acids. CDR3 in DNA: TGTGCGAACAGCTCTATAGGGGAAGAGACCCAGTACTCC. Its protein is CANSSIGEETQYS.

A single count supports this clonotype. The junction does not match germline at one end; this may be a read error. This chain uses TRBV24-1 with TRBJ2-1; the match to TRBD2 covers 10 bases. CDR1 is KGHDR, CDR2 SFDVKD, per germline. This CDR3 comprises 16 residues. The CDR3 spells CATSRGASGRLDEHFF. CDR3 DNA: TGTGCCACCTCAAGGGGGGCTAGCGGGAGACTGGATGAGCATTTCTTC.

The chain links TRBV11-2 to TRBJ2-1; a possible D gene is TRBD1 (5 bases). The CDR3 spans 14 residues. CDR1 is SGHAT and CDR2 is FQNNGV in the germline V gene. The germline V and J ends were trimmed by 6 bases and 5 bases, with 14 bases remaining between them. The CDR3 loop is CASSFVEQDNEQFF. The CDR3 DNA reads TGTGCCAGCAGTTTTGTTGAACAGGACAATGAGCAGTTCTTC.

As to this clonotype: Germline and junction disagree at one end, which may indicate a read error. The V call is TRBV4-3, the J call TRBJ1-2; 7 bases match TRBD1. The CDR3 is made up of 17 amino acids. The germline CDR1 and CDR2 sequences are LGHNA and YSLEER. CDR3 DNA: TGCGCCGGCAGCCAAGAGGGACAGAGTTCATCGGACTATGGCTACACCTTC. It is translated as CAGSQEGQSSSDYGYTF.

A few counts support this clonotype. This may stem from a read error, because a much larger clone lies one nucleotide away. The rearrangement joins TRBV6-2 or TRBV6-3 to TRBJ2-1; possibly TRBD2 for D (5 bases). The length of the CDR3 is 13 residues. The germline V gene encodes CDR1 MNHEY and CDR2 SVGEGT. The CDR3 DNA follows: TGTGGCAGCAAGGCCGGGGTGGGAGTGTGGCAGTTCTTC. It specifies CGSKAGVGVWQFF.

This clonotype was observed once. One junction end does not reproduce the germline sequence, and a read error may be involved. The chain recombines TRBV4-1 with TRBJ2-7, with a possible D match to TRBD2 (6 bases). Germline CDR1 reads MGHRA; CDR2 reads YSYEKL. The CDR3 consists of 13 residues. CDR3 in amino acids: CVSSQPGLNEQYF. The CDR3 DNA reads as TGCGTCAGCAGCCAACCCGGACTAAACGAGCAGTACTTC.

Details on this clonotype: A read error may account for a junction end that differs from germline. This chain joins TRBV20-1 and TRBJ2-2; 7 bases are shared with TRBD1. Germline V lookup: CDR1 DFQATT, CDR2 SNEGSKA (reference sequence). CDR3 length equals 15 residues. The CDR3 region is CRAPRGWVNTGELLF. The CDR3 nucleotides read TGCAGAGCTCCGAGGGGGTGGGTGAACACAGGGGAGCTGCTTTTT.

Remarks on this clonotype: The final CDR3 position lacks the conserved phenylalanine or tryptophan, pointing to a likely read error. V and J are TRBV7-6 and TRBJ2-3; 10 bases are a match to TRBD1. V trimming: 5 bases; J trimming: 0 bases; junction bases outside the gene matches: 5. The CDR3 totals 16 residues. CDR1 SGHVS and CDR2 FNYEAQ come from the germline V gene. The CDR3 nucleotides are TGTGCCAGCAGCCCAGGACAGGGGGGGAGCACAGATACGCAGTATCTT. Translated, it gives CASSPGQGGSTDTQYL.

Points on this clonotype: The conserved phenylalanine or tryptophan is not found at the CDR3 terminus, so this likely reflects a read error. The J gene is TRBJ2-5, the V gene TRBV11-2; D perhaps matches TRBD2 (5 bases). Trimming removed 4 bases at V and 1 base at J, with 10 bases between. CDR3 size: 14 residues. Germline CDR1 SGHAT, CDR2 FQNNGV. Here the CDR3 reads CASSYGLVQETQYL. DNA for the CDR3: TGTGCCAGCAGCTATGGACTGGTCCAAGAGACCCAGTACTTA.

This clonotype was seen a handful of times. This sequence may be a read error, since a much larger clone differs from it by one base. The J gene is TRBJ2-3, the V gene TRBV4-3, with D perhaps TRBD1 or TRBD2 (5 bases each). The germline CDR1 and CDR2 sequences are LGHNA and YSLEER. The CDR3 loop spans 15 amino acids. The CDR3 loop reads CASSQDKPGRDMQYF. The DNA of the CDR3 is TGCGCCAGCAGCCAAGATAAGCCGGGGCGAGATATGCAGTATTTT.

The count of this clonotype is one. The CDR3 does not close with the conserved phenylalanine or tryptophan, likely indicating a read error. The V gene is TRBV11-3, the J gene TRBJ1-1; a possible D gene is TRBD1 (5 bases). The CDR3 runs 16 residues. Germline V gene sequence: CDR1 SGHNT, CDR2 YENEEA. DNA of the CDR3: TGTGCCAGCAGCCCTACCCCGGGGCAACTGAACGCTGAAGCTTTCTAT. The encoded protein is CASSPTPGQLNAEAFY.

V gene TRBV20-1 combines with J gene TRBJ2-7, with D perhaps TRBD2 (5 bases). V shed 5 bases and J shed 12 bases, with 20 bases lying between them. The CDR3 is made up of 12 amino acids. Germline values: CDR1 DFQATT, CDR2 SNEGSKA (reference sequence). The CDR3 DNA sequence: TGCAGTGCTCAGAGGGATGGGAGCGTGCCGTACTTC. Its translation: CSAQRDGSVPYF.

This sequence joins TRBV13 and TRBJ2-5, with a weak D call TRBD1 (6 bases). Germline V CDR1 and CDR2: PRHDT, FYEKMQ (reference sequence). With 9 bases removed from V and 9 bases from J, the gap between germline ends came to 17 bases. This CDR3 has 12 residues. The CDR3 nucleotides read TGTGCCAGTAGCCTCAGAGAGGGGGCCCAGTACTTC. It codes for CASSLREGAQYF. Full variable domain (outside the CDR3, taken from reference TRBV13 and TRBJ2-5): AAGVIQSPRHLIKEKRETATLKCYPIPRHDTVYWYQQGPGQDPQFLISFYEKMQSDKGSIPDRFSAQQFSDYHSELNMSSLELGDSALYFCASSLREGAQYFGPGTRLLVL.

This clonotype showed up just a few times. A clone one base away is much larger, so this may be a read error. The chain combines TRBV12-3 or TRBV12-4 with TRBJ1-4; TRBD1 matches at 9 bases. Losses at the gene ends were 10 bases for V and 7 bases for J; bases not matched to a gene: 7. The CDR3 runs to 13 residues. The CDR3 protein is CAIRGTGLEKLFF. The CDR3 DNA is TGTGCCATCAGGGGGACAGGGCTTGAAAAACTGTTTTTT.

This clonotype was observed many times. The rearrangement joins TRBV20-1 to TRBJ1-3; no clear D. Germline V CDR1 and CDR2: DFQATT, SNEGSKA (reference sequence). This CDR3 region has 14 residues. Between the trimmed V and J ends, which lost 2 bases and 0 bases, there was a span of 8 bases. DNA of the CDR3: TGCAGTGCTAGATCGGGGTTCTCTGGAAACACCATATATTTT. Translated: CSARSGFSGNTIYF.

Note on this clonotype: An end of the junction differs from the germline gene, which may be a read error. The chain joins TRBV24-1 to TRBJ2-2, with TRBD1 matching over 7 bases. Germline loops: CDR1 KGHDR, CDR2 SFDVKD. The CDR3 totals 14 residues. This CDR3 is CVTSLQGTTGELFF. As DNA, the CDR3 is TGTGTCACCAGTTTACAGGGGACCACCGGGGAGCTGTTTTTC.

This clonotype was recorded once. The junction differs from germline at one of its ends, possibly a read error. The gene calls are TRBV11-3 and TRBJ2-5, with 15 bases aligning to TRBD2. Germline assignment: CDR1 SGHNT and CDR2 YENEEA. The CDR3 runs 15 residues. The CDR3 nucleotides read TGTGCAAGCAGCATCGGACTAGCGGGGGGGAAGATCCAGTACTTC. The encoded protein is CASSIGLAGGKIQYF.

As for this clonotype: With a much larger clone just one base away, this may be a read error. This rearrangement joins TRBV20-1 to TRBJ2-5, with 7 bases that match TRBD2. CDR1 is DFQATT, CDR2 SNEGSKA, per germline (reference sequence). The CDR3 totals 17 residues. J gave up 5 bases and V 1 base, and 16 bases lay outside the gene matches. CDR3 region: CSARGEGARGPSETQYF. The CDR3 bases are TGCAGTGCTAGAGGGGAGGGCGCGCGAGGGCCCTCGGAGACCCAGTACTTC.

This clonotype was found once. V gene TRBV5-1 combines with J gene TRBJ1-1, with D unresolved. The CDR3 contains 15 residues. V gave up 6 bases and J gave up 4 bases, with 19 bases separating them. Looked up from germline, CDR1 is SGHRS and CDR2 is YFSETQ. DNA of the CDR3: TGCGCCAGCAACTTCAAAGAGGGAGGTCGCACTGAAGCTTTCTTT. Protein product: CASNFKEGGRTEAFF.

About this clonotype: With a much larger clone just one base away, this may be a read error. V gene TRBV7-8 combines with J gene TRBJ1-2; D is perhaps TRBD1 (5 bases). Germline V gene sequence: CDR1 SGHVS, CDR2 FQNEAQ. There are 12 residues in the CDR3. V shed 5 bases and J shed 7 bases, with 11 bases lying between them. The CDR3 region has the DNA TGTGCCAGCAGCCCAAAAGGGGCTGGCTACACCTTC. Its translation: CASSPKGAGYTF. The whole variable domain, filled in from reference TRBV7-8 and TRBJ1-2, reads GAGVSQSPRYKVAKRGQDVALRCDPISGHVSLFWYQQALGQGPEFLTYFQNEAQLDKSGLPSDRFFAERPEGSVSTLKIQRTQQEDSAVYLCASSPKGAGYTFGSGTRLTVV.

Concerning this clonotype itself: A much larger clone is a single base away; this may be a read error. This chain links TRBV6-2 or TRBV6-3 with TRBJ2-7; TRBD2 aligns across 11 bases. Germline assignment: CDR1 MNHEY and CDR2 SVGEGT. The length of the CDR3 is 19 residues. The ends lost 0 bases at V and 3 bases at J; junction bases unmatched: 13. The CDR3 protein is CASSYSLSTTSGKSYEQYF. In nucleotides, the CDR3 is TGTGCCAGCAGTTACTCCCTTAGTACGACTAGCGGGAAGAGCTACGAGCAGTACTTC.